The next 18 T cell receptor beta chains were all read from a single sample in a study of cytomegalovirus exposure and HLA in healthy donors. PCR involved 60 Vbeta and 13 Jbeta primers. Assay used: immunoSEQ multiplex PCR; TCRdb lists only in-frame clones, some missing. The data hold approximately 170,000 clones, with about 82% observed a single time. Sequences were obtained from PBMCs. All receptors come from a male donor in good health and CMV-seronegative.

CDR3 nucleotide sequence: TGTGCCAGCAGCTCACAGGGGGCAGCTAACTATGGCTACACCTTC. This encodes CASSSQGAANYGYTF. The rearrangement links TRBV7-9 to TRBJ1-2, with 9 bases that match TRBD1. The germline CDR1 and CDR2 sequences are SEHNR and FQNEAQ (reference sequence). There are 15 residues in the CDR3. Trimming cost V 4 bases and J 0 bases; bases outside gene matches: 3. Full variable domain (rest looked up from reference TRBV7-9 and TRBJ1-2): DTGVSQNPRHKITKRGQNVTFRCDPISEHNRLYWYRQTLGQGPEFLTYFQNEAQLEKSRLLSDRFSAERPKGSFSTLEIQRTEQGDSAMYLCASSSQGAANYGYTFGSGTRLTVV.

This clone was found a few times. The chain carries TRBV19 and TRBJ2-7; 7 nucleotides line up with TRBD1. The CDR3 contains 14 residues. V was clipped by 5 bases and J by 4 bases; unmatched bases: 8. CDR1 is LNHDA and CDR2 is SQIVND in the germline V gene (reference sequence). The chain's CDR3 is CASSFTGVGYEQYF. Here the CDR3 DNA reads TGTGCCAGTAGTTTCACAGGGGTAGGTTACGAGCAGTACTTC.

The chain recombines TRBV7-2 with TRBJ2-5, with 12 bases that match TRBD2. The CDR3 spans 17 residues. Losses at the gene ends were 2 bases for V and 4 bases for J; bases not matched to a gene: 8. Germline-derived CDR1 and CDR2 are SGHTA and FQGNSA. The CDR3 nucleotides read TGTGCCAGCAGCTTACCGAGACTAGCGGGAGTACTAGAGACCCAGTACTTC. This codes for CASSLPRLAGVLETQYF.

The CDR3 loop is CASSLGLEGATNEKLFF. In DNA, the CDR3 is TGTGCCAGCAGCTTGGGCTTGGAAGGAGCAACTAATGAAAAACTGTTTTTT. The rearrangement joins TRBV5-4 to TRBJ1-4; D gene ambiguous. Germline V gene lookup returns CDR1 SGHNT and CDR2 YYREEE (reference sequence). This CDR3 comprises 17 residues. Trimming took off 0 bases at V and 0 bases at J, with 12 bases between the two ends.

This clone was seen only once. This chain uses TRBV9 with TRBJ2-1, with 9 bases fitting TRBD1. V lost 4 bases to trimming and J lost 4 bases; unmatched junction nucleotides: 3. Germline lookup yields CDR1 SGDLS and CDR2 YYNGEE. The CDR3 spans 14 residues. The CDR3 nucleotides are TGTGCCAGCAGCCGGGGACAGGGATACAATGAGCAGTTCTTC. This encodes CASSRGQGYNEQFF.

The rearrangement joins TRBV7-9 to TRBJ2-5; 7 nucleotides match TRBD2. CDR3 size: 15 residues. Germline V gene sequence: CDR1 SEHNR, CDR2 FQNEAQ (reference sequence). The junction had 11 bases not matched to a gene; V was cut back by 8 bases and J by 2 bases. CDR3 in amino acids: CASGRVLGRQETQYF. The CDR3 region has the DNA TGTGCCAGCGGGAGGGTGTTAGGCCGACAAGAGACCCAGTACTTC.

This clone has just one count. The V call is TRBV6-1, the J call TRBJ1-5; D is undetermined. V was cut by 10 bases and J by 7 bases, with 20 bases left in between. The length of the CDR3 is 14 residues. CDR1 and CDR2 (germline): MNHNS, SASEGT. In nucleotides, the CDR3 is TGTGCCACGATGTTTGACCCGGGAGGCCAGCCCCAGCATTTT. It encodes CATMFDPGGQPQHF.

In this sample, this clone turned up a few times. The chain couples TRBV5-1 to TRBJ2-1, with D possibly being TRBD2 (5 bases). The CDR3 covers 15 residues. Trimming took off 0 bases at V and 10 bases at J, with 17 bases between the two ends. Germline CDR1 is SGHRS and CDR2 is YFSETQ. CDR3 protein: CASSLVGGWGWEQFF. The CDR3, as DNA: TGCGCCAGCAGCTTGGTAGGCGGGTGGGGTTGGGAGCAGTTCTTC.

This CDR3 reads CASSPQGNYGYTF. The CDR3 nucleotides are TGCGCCAGCAGCCCGCAGGGGAACTATGGCTACACCTTC. The chain combines TRBV5-1 with TRBJ1-2, with D maybe TRBD1 (6 bases). The V end lost 4 bases, the J end lost 2 bases, and 9 bases lay between the germline ends. Germline V gives CDR1 SGHRS, CDR2 YFSETQ. This CDR3 comprises 13 residues.

Here the CDR3 reads CASSEWASGGAYNEQFF. As DNA, the CDR3 is TGTGCCAGCAGTGAATGGGCTAGCGGGGGGGCTTACAATGAGCAGTTCTTC. The rearrangement uses TRBV6-1 and TRBJ2-1; 12 bases map to TRBD2. The CDR3 is 17 residues long. Looked up from germline, CDR1 is MNHNS and CDR2 is SASEGT. J lost 4 bases, V lost 2 bases, and 6 bases had no gene match.

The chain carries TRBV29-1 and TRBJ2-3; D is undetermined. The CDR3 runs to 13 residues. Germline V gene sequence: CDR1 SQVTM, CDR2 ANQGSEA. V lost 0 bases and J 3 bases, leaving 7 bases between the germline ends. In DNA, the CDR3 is TGCAGCGTTGAAGATACGGTGACAGATACGCAGTATTTT. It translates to CSVEDTVTDTQYF.

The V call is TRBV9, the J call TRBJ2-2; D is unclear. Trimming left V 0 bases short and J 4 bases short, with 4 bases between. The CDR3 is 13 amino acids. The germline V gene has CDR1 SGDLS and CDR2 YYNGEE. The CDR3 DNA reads TGTGCCAGCAGCGTAGTGGCCACCGGGGAGCTGTTTTTT. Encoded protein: CASSVVATGELFF.

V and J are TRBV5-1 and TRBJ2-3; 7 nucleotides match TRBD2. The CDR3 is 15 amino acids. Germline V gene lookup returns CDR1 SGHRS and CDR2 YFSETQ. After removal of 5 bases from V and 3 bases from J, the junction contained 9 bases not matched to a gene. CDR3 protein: CASSSDPGGTDTQYF. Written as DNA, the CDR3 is TGCGCCAGCAGTTCCGACCCCGGGGGGACAGATACGCAGTATTTT.

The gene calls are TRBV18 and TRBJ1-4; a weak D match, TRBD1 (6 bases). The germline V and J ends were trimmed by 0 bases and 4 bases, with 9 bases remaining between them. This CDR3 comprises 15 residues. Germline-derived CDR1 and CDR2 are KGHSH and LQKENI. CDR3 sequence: CASSPPVRGNEKLFF. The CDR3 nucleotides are TGTGCCAGCTCACCACCCGTCAGGGGTAATGAAAAACTGTTTTTT.

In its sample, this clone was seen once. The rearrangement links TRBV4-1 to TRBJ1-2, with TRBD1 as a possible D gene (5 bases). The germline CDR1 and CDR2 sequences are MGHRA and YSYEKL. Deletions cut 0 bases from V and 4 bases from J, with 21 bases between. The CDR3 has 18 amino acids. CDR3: CASSQDGSQGAPLYGYTF. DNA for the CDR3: TGCGCCAGCAGCCAAGACGGGTCCCAGGGCGCCCCCCTCTATGGCTACACCTTC.

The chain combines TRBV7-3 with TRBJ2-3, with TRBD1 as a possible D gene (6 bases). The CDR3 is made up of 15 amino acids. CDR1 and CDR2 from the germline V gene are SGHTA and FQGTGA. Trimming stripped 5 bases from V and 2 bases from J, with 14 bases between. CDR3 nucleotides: TGTGCCAGCAGCCGTCTAGGGGGATCCACAGATACGCAGTATTTT. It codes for CASSRLGGSTDTQYF.

For the CDR3, the DNA is TGTGCCAGCATCAACCAGGGGGGCGGCTACACCTTC. This encodes CASINQGGGYTF. The V gene is TRBV9, the J gene TRBJ1-2; 7 nucleotides agree with TRBD1. V lost 6 bases to trimming and J lost 8 bases; unmatched junction nucleotides: 7. CDR1 is SGDLS and CDR2 is YYNGEE in the germline V gene. The length of the CDR3 is 12 residues.

The CDR3 region is CASSNEAGNTIYF. Here the CDR3 DNA reads TGCGCCAGCAGCAACGAAGCGGGAAACACCATATATTTT. The chain joins TRBV5-1 to TRBJ1-3; D unclear. Per the germline V gene, CDR1 is SGHRS and CDR2 is YFSETQ. The V and J ends lost 4 bases and 4 bases respectively, with 9 bases between them. This CDR3 comprises 13 residues.